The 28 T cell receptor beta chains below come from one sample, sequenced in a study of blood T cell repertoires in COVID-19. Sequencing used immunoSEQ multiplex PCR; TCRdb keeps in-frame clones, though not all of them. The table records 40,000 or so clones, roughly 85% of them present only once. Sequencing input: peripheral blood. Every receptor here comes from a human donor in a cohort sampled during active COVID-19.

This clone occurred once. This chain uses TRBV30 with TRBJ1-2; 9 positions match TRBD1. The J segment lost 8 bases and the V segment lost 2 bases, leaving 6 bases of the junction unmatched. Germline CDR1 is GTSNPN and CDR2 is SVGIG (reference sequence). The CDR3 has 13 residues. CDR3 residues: CAWSRQGGWGYTF. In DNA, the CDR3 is TGTGCCTGGAGTCGACAGGGGGGTTGGGGCTACACCTTC.

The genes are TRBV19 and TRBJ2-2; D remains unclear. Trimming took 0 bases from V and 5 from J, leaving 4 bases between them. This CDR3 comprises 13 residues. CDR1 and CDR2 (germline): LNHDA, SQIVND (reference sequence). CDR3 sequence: CASSIDPTGELFF. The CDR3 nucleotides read TGTGCCAGTAGTATAGACCCTACCGGGGAGCTGTTTTTT.

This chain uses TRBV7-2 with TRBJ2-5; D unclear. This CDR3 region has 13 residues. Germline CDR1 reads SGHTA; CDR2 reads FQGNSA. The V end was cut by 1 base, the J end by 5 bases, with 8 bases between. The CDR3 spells CASSLGGGETQYF. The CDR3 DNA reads TGTGCCAGCAGCTTAGGAGGTGGGGAGACCCAGTACTTC.

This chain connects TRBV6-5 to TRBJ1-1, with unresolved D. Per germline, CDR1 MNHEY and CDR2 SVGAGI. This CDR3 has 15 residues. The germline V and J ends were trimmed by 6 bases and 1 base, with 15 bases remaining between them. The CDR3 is CASSPGPRENTEAFF. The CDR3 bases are TGTGCCAGCAGCCCCGGACCACGGGAGAACACTGAAGCTTTCTTT.

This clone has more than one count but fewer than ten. CDR3: CASSLGGNLGQPQHF. In DNA form, the CDR3 reads TGTGCCAGCAGCTTGGGAGGGAATTTAGGTCAGCCCCAGCATTTT. The rearrangement joins TRBV5-6 to TRBJ1-5; D uncertain. CDR1 is SGHDT and CDR2 is YYEEEE in the germline V gene. V dropped 0 bases and J dropped 6 bases, with 13 bases sitting between them. There are 15 residues in the CDR3.

As DNA, the CDR3 is TGCGCCAGCAGCATAGACAGGGGCGAAGGGGGTGAAGCTTTCTTT. Protein: CASSIDRGEGGEAFF. The chain combines TRBV5-1 with TRBJ1-1, with 8 nucleotides matching TRBD1. This CDR3 has 15 amino acids. The germline V gene has CDR1 SGHRS and CDR2 YFSETQ. V was clipped by 4 bases and J by 7 bases; unmatched bases: 12. The variable domain in full, with the rest retrieved from reference TRBV5-1 and TRBJ1-1, is KAGVTQTPRYLIKTRGQQVTLSCSPISGHRSVSWYQQTPGQGLQFLFEYFSETQRNKGNFPGRFSGRQFSNSRSEMNVSTLELGDSALYLCASSIDRGEGGEAFFGQGTRLTVV.

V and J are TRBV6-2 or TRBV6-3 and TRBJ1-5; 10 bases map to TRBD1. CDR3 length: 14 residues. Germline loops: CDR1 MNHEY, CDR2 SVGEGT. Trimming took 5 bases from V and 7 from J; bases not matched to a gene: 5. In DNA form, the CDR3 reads TGTGCCAGCAGTAATGGACAGGGGGAACAGCCCCAGCATTTT. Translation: CASSNGQGEQPQHF.

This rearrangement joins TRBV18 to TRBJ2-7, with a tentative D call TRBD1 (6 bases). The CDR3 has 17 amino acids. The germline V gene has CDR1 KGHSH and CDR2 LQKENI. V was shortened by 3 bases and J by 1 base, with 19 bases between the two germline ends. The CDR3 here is CASSPLGNRADSYEQYF. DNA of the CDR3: TGTGCCAGCTCACCGCTCGGGAACAGGGCCGATTCCTACGAGCAGTACTTC.

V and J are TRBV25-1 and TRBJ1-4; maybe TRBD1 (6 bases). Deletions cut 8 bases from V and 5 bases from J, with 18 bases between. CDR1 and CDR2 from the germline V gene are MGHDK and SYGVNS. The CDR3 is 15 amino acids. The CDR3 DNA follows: TGTGCCAGCTCTAAGGAAGGGGGTCCCAATGAAAAACTGTTTTTT. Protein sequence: CASSKEGGPNEKLFF.

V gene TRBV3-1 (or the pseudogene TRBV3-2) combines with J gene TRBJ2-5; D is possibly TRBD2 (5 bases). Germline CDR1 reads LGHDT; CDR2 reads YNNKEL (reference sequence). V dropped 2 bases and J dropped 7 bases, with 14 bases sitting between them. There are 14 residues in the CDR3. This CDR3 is CASSQSLAQVTQYF. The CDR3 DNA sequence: TGTGCCAGCAGCCAATCTCTAGCCCAGGTGACCCAGTACTTC.

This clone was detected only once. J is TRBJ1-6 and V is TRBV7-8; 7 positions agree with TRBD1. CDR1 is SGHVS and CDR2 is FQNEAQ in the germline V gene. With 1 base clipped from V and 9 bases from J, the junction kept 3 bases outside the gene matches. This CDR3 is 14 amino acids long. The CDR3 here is CASSLEGASSPLHF. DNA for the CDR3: TGTGCCAGCAGCTTAGAGGGGGCGAGTTCACCCCTCCACTTT.

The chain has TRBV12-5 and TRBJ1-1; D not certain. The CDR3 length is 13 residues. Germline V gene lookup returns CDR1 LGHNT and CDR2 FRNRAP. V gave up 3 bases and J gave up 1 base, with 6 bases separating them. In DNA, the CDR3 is TGTGCTAGTGGTTTTACTGAGAACACTGAAGCTTTCTTT. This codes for CASGFTENTEAFF.

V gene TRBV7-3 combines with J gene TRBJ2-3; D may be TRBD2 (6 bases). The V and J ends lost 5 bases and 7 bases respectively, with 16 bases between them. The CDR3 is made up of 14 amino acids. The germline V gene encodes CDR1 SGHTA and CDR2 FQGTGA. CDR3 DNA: TGTGCCAGCAGCGGAGGGCCTTCGGAGAATACGCAGTATTTT. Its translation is CASSGGPSENTQYF. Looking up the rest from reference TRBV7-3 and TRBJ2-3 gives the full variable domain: GAGVSQTPSNKVTEKGKYVELRCDPISGHTALYWYRQSLGQGPEFLIYFQGTGAADDSGLPNDRFFAVRPEGSVSTLKIQRTERGDSAVYLCASSGGPSENTQYFGPGTRLTVL.

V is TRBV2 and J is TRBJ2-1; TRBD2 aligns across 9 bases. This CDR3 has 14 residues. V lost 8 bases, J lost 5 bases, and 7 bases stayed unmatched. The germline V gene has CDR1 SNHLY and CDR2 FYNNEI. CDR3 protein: CASDLSGGDNEQFF. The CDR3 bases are TGTGCCAGCGACCTTAGCGGGGGAGACAATGAGCAGTTCTTC.

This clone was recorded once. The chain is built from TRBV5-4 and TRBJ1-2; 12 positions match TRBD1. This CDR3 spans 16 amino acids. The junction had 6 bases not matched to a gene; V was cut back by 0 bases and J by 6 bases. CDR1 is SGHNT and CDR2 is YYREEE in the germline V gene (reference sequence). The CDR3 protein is CASSLEGTGGANGYTF. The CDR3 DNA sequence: TGTGCCAGCAGCTTGGAAGGGACAGGGGGCGCGAATGGCTACACCTTC. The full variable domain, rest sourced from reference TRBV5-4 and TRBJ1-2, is ETGVTQSPTHLIKTRGQQVTLRCSSQSGHNTVSWYQQALGQGPQFIFQYYREEENGRGNFPPRFSGLQFPNYSSELNVNALELDDSALYLCASSLEGTGGANGYTFGSGTRLTVV.

CDR3 protein: CASSQPRTSGGNEQFF. The CDR3 DNA sequence: TGCGCCAGCAGCCAGCCCCGGACTAGCGGGGGCAATGAGCAGTTCTTC. This chain links TRBV4-1 with TRBJ2-1; 13 positions match TRBD2. Germline CDR1 reads MGHRA; CDR2 reads YSYEKL. The CDR3 has 16 residues. V lost 3 bases and J lost 6; bases outside the gene matches: 5.

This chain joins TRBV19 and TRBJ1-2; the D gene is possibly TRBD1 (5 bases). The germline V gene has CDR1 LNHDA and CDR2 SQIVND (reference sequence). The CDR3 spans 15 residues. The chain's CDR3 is CAAGGKAIPGEGYTF. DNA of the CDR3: TGTGCTGCGGGGGGGAAAGCAATCCCCGGAGAAGGCTACACCTTC.

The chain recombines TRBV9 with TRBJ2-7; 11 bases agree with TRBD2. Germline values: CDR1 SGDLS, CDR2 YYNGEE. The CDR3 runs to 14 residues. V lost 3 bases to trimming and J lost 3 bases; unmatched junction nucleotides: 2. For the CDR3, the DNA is TGTGCCAGCAGCGCCGGGACTAGCGGCTACGAGCAGTACTTC. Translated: CASSAGTSGYEQYF.

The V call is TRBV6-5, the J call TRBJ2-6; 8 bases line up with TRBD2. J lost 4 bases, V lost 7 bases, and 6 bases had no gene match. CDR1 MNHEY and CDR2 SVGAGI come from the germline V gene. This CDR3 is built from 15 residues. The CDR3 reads CASTYGGAGANVLTF. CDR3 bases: TGTGCCAGCACCTACGGGGGGGCCGGGGCCAACGTCCTGACTTTC.

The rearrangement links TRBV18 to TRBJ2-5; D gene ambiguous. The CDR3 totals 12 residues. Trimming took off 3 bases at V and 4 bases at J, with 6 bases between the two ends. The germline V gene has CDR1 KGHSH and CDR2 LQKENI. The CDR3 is CASSPSRETQYF. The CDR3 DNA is TGTGCCAGCTCACCCTCTCGAGAGACCCAGTACTTC.

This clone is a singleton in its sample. DNA for the CDR3: TGTGCCAGCAGTTACTCCGGACAGGCGTACACTGAAGCTTTCTTT. Translation: CASSYSGQAYTEAFF. V is TRBV6-5 and J is TRBJ1-1; 7 bases line up with TRBD1. This CDR3 spans 15 amino acids. Germline lookup yields CDR1 MNHEY and CDR2 SVGAGI. J lost 3 bases, V lost 0 bases, and 4 bases had no gene match.

Here the CDR3 reads CASSLSPTKDEQYF. CDR3 DNA: TGCGCCAGCAGCTTGTCTCCAACTAAGGACGAGCAGTACTTC. V is TRBV5-1 and J is TRBJ2-7, with D hard to call. The V end lost 1 base, the J end lost 5 bases, and 13 bases lay between the germline ends. This CDR3 contains 14 residues. The V gene's germline CDR1 is SGHRS and CDR2 YFSETQ.

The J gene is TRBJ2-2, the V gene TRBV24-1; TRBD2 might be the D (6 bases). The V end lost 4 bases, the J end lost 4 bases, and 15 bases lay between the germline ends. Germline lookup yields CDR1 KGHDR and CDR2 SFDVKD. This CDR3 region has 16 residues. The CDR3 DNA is TGTGCCACCAGTGAAACAGCGGGTTCGGTCACCGGGGAGCTGTTTTTT. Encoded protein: CATSETAGSVTGELFF.

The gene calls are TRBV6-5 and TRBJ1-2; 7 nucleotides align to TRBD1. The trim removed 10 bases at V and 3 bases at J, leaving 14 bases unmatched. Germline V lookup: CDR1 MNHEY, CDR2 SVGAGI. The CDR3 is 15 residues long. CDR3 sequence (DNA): TGTGCCATACAGGCGGGAGGGGGCGCGGACTATGGCTACACCTTC. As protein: CAIQAGGGADYGYTF.

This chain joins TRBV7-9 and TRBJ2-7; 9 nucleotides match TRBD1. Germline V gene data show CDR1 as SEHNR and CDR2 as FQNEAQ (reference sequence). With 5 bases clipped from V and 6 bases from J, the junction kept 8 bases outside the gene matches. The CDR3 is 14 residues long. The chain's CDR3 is CASSPRQGGAEQYF. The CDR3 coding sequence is TGTGCCAGCAGCCCAAGACAGGGGGGCGCCGAGCAGTACTTC.

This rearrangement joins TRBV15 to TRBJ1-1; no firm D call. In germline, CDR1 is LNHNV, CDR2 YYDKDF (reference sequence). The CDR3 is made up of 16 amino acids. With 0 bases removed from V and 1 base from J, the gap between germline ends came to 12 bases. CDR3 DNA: TGTGCCACCAGCAGAGAATCCGGGGTTGGGAACACTGAAGCTTTCTTT. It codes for CATSRESGVGNTEAFF.

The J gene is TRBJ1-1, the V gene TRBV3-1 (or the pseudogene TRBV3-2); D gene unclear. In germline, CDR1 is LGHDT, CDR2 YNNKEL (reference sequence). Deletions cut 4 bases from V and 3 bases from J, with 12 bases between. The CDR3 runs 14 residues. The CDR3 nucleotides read TGTGCCAGCAGCCCCCCCCTATCGTACACTGAAGCTTTCTTT. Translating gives CASSPPLSYTEAFF.

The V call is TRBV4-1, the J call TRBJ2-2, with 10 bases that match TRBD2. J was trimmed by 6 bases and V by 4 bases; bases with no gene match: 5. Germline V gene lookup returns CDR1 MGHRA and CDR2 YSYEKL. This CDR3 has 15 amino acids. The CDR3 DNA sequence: TGCGCCAGCAGCCTTGGCCTAGCGGGAGCCGGGGAGCTGTTTTTT. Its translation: CASSLGLAGAGELFF.